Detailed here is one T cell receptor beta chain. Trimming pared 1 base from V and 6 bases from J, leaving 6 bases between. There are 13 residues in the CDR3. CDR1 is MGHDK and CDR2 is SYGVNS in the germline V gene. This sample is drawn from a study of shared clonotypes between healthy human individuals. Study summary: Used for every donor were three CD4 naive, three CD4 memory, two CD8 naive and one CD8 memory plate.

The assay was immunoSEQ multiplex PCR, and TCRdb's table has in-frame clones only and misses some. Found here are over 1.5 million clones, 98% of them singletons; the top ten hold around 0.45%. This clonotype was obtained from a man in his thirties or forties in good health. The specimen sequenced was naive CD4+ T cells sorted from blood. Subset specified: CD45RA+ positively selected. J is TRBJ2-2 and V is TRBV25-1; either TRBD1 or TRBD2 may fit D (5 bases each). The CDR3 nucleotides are TGTGCCAGCAGTGAATTGGGGGCCGGGGAGCTGTTTTTT. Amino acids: CASSELGAGELFF.